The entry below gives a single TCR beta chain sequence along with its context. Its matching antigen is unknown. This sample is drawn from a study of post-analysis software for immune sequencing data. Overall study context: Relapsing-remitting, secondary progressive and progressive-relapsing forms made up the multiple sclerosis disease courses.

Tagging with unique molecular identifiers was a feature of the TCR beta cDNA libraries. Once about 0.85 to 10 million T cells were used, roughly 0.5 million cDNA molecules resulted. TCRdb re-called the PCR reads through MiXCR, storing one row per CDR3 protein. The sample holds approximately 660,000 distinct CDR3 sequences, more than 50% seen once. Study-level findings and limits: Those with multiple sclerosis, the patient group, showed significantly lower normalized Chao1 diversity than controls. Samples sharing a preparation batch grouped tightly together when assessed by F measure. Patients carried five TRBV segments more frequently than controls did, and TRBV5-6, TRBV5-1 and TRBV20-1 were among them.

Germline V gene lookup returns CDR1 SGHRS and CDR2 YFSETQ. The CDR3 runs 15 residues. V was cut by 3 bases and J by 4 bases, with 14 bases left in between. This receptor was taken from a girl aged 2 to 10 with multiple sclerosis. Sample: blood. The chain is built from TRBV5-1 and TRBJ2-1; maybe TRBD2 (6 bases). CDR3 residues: CASSSKRAPYNEQFF. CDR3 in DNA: TGCGCCAGCAGCTCGAAGCGGGCCCCTTACAATGAGCAGTTCTTC.